This entry lists 6 T cell receptor beta chains sequenced from one sample in a study of cytomegalovirus exposure and HLA in healthy donors. Vbeta (60) and Jbeta (13) primers were used in the PCR. Assay: immunoSEQ multiplex PCR; the TCRdb copy retains only in-frame clones and omits some. Of 200,000 to 250,000 clones in the sample, approximately 80% were seen once. Sequences were obtained from PBMCs. These receptors all come from a woman aged 55-70 years in good health and CMV-seropositive.

This sequence joins TRBV7-9 and TRBJ1-2; 9 positions match TRBD1. The CDR3 contains 17 residues. Germline V CDR1 and CDR2: SEHNR, FQNEAQ (reference sequence). V lost 4 bases, J lost 2 bases, and 11 bases stayed unmatched. This chain's CDR3 is CASSWTGEPRGNYGYTF. The CDR3 bases are TGTGCCAGCAGCTGGACAGGGGAACCCCGGGGGAACTATGGCTACACCTTC.

The chain is built from TRBV9 and TRBJ1-2; maybe TRBD1 (6 bases). The V end lost 0 bases, the J end lost 4 bases, and 19 bases lay between the germline ends. CDR3 length: 17 residues. CDR1 SGDLS and CDR2 YYNGEE come from the germline V gene. The CDR3 is CASSVGVQWGPLYGYTF. CDR3 sequence (DNA): TGTGCCAGCAGCGTAGGGGTTCAGTGGGGGCCTCTCTATGGCTACACCTTC. Complete variable domain (other parts from reference TRBV9 and TRBJ1-2): DSGVTQTPKHLITATGQRVTLRCSPRSGDLSVYWYQQSLDQGLQFLIQYYNGEERAKGNILERFSAQQFPDLHSELNLSSLELGDSALYFCASSVGVQWGPLYGYTFGSGTRLTVV.

This chain connects TRBV18 to TRBJ2-2; 8 nucleotides match TRBD2. This CDR3 has 15 amino acids. Germline V gene lookup returns CDR1 KGHSH and CDR2 LQKENI. V was pared by 3 bases and J by 3 bases, with 3 bases of the junction left unmatched. The CDR3 DNA follows: TGTGCCAGCTCACCGAAAGCGGGGGACACCGGGGAGCTGTTTTTT. Translation: CASSPKAGDTGELFF.

This clone was detected only a few times. For the CDR3, the DNA is TGTGCCAGCAGGGGGGACAGGGGGCCAGGGGCCAACGTCCTGACTTTC. Translation: CASRGDRGPGANVLTF. The chain is built from TRBV4-2 and TRBJ2-6; the match to TRBD1 covers 12 bases. Germline loops: CDR1 LGHNA, CDR2 YNFKEQ. Germline trimming cut 6 bases from V and 4 bases from J; bases unmatched to any gene: 4. The CDR3 is made up of 16 amino acids.

The chain joins TRBV29-1 to TRBJ2-7; 8 bases are a match to TRBD2. This CDR3 contains 15 residues. The J segment lost 3 bases and the V segment lost 6 bases, leaving 13 bases of the junction unmatched. The germline CDR1 and CDR2 sequences are SQVTM and ANQGSEA. The CDR3 region has the DNA TGCAGCGTCGGAGGGGGGCTTAGCGGGATCTACGAGCAGTACTTC. It specifies CSVGGGLSGIYEQYF.

The chain employs TRBV2 and TRBJ2-5; 7 bases match TRBD1. This CDR3 comprises 16 residues. Losses at the gene ends were 8 bases for V and 1 base for J; bases not matched to a gene: 13. Germline CDR1 SNHLY, CDR2 FYNNEI. As DNA, the CDR3 is TGTGCCAGCTCGGCGAAGGCAGGGGGACGCCAAGAGACCCAGTACTTC. Amino acids: CASSAKAGGRQETQYF.